This is a list of T cell receptor beta chains from one sample in a study of cytomegalovirus exposure and HLA in healthy donors. Libraries were prepared by immunoSEQ multiplex PCR; TCRdb keeps only in-frame clonotypes and omits some of them. The sample shows tens of thousands of clones, 75% to 80% of them seen only once. Input material: PBMCs. The origin of the receptors is a young man in good health and CMV-seronegative. Each CDR3 is given with its conserved first and last residue. A D gene is named only where the DNA matches it firmly. Size values are once, few and many counts, or a class for expanded clones, and some rows have none.

TRBD2	TRBJ2-1	-	TRBV30	CAWSLSGSSDEQFF	TGTGCCTGGAGTCTTAGCGGGAGTAGCGATGAGCAGTTCTTC
TRBD1	TRBJ1-5	once	TRBV27	CASSNDFGQGGQPQHF	TGTGCCAGCAGTAACGATTTTGGACAGGGCGGCCAGCCCCAGCATTTT
TRBD2	TRBJ2-1	-	TRBV28	CASSPSSGSFDEQFF	TGTGCCAGCAGTCCATCTAGCGGGAGTTTCGATGAGCAGTTCTTC
TRBD1	TRBJ1-5	-	TRBV11-2	CASSFQGGSNQPQHF	TGTGCCAGCAGCTTTCAAGGGGGCAGCAATCAGCCCCAGCATTTT
TRBD2	TRBJ2-2	-	TRBV5-1	CASSPKPSGGANTGELFF	TGCGCCAGCAGCCCAAAGCCTAGCGGGGGGGCAAACACCGGGGAGCTGTTTTTT
TRBD1	TRBJ2-1	-	TRBV5-4	CASSRGQGYNEQFF	TGTGCCAGCAGCCGTGGACAGGGGTACAATGAGCAGTTCTTC
-	TRBJ1-1	-	TRBV4-3	CASSQDSGVGAFF	TGCGCCAGCAGCCAAGATAGCGGGGTTGGAGCTTTCTTT
-	TRBJ2-2	few	TRBV4-1	CASSPRTTRGTRPGELFF	TGCGCCAGCAGCCCTAGAACGACCAGGGGAACTAGGCCCGGGGAGCTGTTTTTT
TRBD2	TRBJ2-1	-	TRBV30	CAWSNLGLAANEQFF	TGTGCCTGGAGTAATTTGGGACTAGCGGCCAATGAGCAGTTCTTC
TRBD2	TRBJ2-3	-	TRBV5-1	CASSRGWSGLAGGSDTQYF	TGCGCCAGCAGCCGGGGGTGGTCCGGACTAGCGGGGGGGTCAGATACGCAGTATTTT
-	TRBJ1-2	-	TRBV6-6	CASSYSGSYFNYGYTF	TGTGCCAGCAGTTACTCGGGCAGTTATTTTAACTATGGCTACACCTTC
-	TRBJ1-2	once	TRBV7-8	CASSLDLSGYGYTF	TGTGCCAGCAGCTTGGACCTGAGCGGTTATGGCTACACCTTC
TRBD1	TRBJ1-2	-	TRBV7-9	CASSLSRTGTNYGYTF	TGTGCCAGCAGCTTAAGCCGGACAGGGACTAACTATGGCTACACCTTC
TRBD1	TRBJ1-1	-	TRBV6-5	CASRVTGGGSEAFF	TGTGCCAGCAGGGTTACAGGGGGTGGGTCTGAAGCTTTCTTT
TRBD2	TRBJ2-7	-	TRBV7-9	CASSPWRGTLTYEQYF	TGTGCCAGCAGCCCTTGGCGGGGGACCCTAACCTACGAGCAGTACTTC
-	TRBJ2-2	few	TRBV18	CASSSYGTGELFF	TGTGCCAGCTCATCTTACGGCACCGGGGAGCTGTTTTTT
-	TRBJ2-1	-	TRBV13	CASSSTPSSDIGNNEQFF	TGTGCCAGCAGCTCAACCCCTTCTAGCGATATCGGTAACAATGAGCAGTTCTTC
TRBD1	TRBJ2-1	-	TRBV7-9	CASSPDRVDYNEQFF	TGTGCCAGCAGTCCCGACAGGGTTGACTACAATGAGCAGTTCTTC
TRBD2	TRBJ2-2	-	TRBV4-1	CASSPRLAGGRDTGELFF	TGCGCCAGCAGCCCCCGTCTAGCGGGAGGGCGGGACACCGGGGAGCTGTTTTTT
-	TRBJ2-1	-	TRBV11-2	CASSLSLQGDDEQFF	TGTGCCAGCAGCCTAAGCCTACAGGGCGATGATGAGCAGTTCTTC
-	TRBJ1-4	few	TRBV4-2	CASSQGSGGNEKLFF	TGTGCCAGCAGCCAAGGAAGCGGAGGAAATGAAAAACTGTTTTTT
TRBD2	TRBJ2-2	-	TRBV18	CASSPGLAGGSTGELFF	TGTGCCAGCTCACCGGGACTAGCGGGGGGATCCACCGGGGAGCTGTTTTTT
-	TRBJ2-7	once	TRBV5-4	CASSLALTGREQYF	TGTGCCAGCAGCTTGGCCTTGACAGGTCGCGAGCAGTACTTC
TRBD2	TRBJ2-1	-	TRBV5-1	CASSLGTSGTSYNEQFF	TGCGCCAGCAGCTTGGGCACTAGCGGGACCTCCTACAATGAGCAGTTCTTC
-	TRBJ2-5	-	TRBV29-1	CSVRGTEETQYF	TGCAGCGTACGGGGTACGGAAGAGACCCAGTACTTC
-	TRBJ2-7	-	TRBV9	CASSADPTGSYEQYF	TGTGCCAGCAGCGCCGACCCGACAGGCTCCTACGAGCAGTACTTC
TRBD1	TRBJ2-2	-	TRBV6-5	CASSYDHRGNTGELFF	TGTGCCAGCAGTTACGACCACAGGGGGAACACCGGGGAGCTGTTTTTT
-	TRBJ1-2	-	TRBV7-9	CASSLEVMPGFNYGYTF	TGTGCCAGCAGCTTAGAGGTCATGCCGGGATTTAACTATGGCTACACCTTC
-	TRBJ2-7	few	TRBV11-3	CASSNGGEQYF	TGTGCCAGCAGCAACGGGGGCGAGCAGTACTTC
TRBD1	TRBJ2-3	-	TRBV18	CASSKQGIGHNTDTQYF	TGTGCCAGCTCTAAACAGGGGATTGGGCATAACACAGATACGCAGTATTTT
-	TRBJ1-4	-	TRBV7-7	CASSLGEKEKLFF	TGTGCTAGCAGCTTAGGAGAAAAGGAAAAACTGTTTTTT
-	TRBJ1-3	-	TRBV18	CASSPRGLGQFALTAGNTIYF	TGTGCCAGCTCACCACGCGGTTTGGGACAATTCGCTCTCACTGCTGGAAACACCATATATTTT
-	TRBJ1-1	few	TRBV6-1	CASHEAFF	TGTGCCAGCCATGAAGCTTTCTTT
TRBD2	TRBJ2-1	-	TRBV11-3	CASSRGGALGNEQFF	TGTGCCAGCAGCCGCGGGGGGGCCCTGGGCAATGAGCAGTTCTTC
-	TRBJ2-7	-	TRBV11-2	CASSLGAGEQYF	TGTGCCAGCAGCTTAGGGGCCGGCGAGCAGTACTTC
TRBD2	TRBJ2-2	-	TRBV27	CASSRLAAGELFF	TGTGCCAGCAGCCGGCTAGCGGCCGGGGAGCTGTTTTTT
-	TRBJ1-1	-	TRBV28	CASSPAAGQKNTEAFF	TGTGCCAGCAGTCCCGCCGCCGGACAGAAAAACACTGAAGCTTTCTTT
TRBD1	TRBJ1-4	-	TRBV5-4	CASSSQGAAEKLFF	TGTGCCAGCAGCTCACAGGGGGCCGCTGAAAAACTGTTTTTT
-	TRBJ2-7	few	TRBV11-2	CASSQGGAGYHEQYF	TGTGCCAGCAGCCAGGGGGGTGCAGGGTACCACGAGCAGTACTTC
-	TRBJ1-5	-	TRBV19	CASSIRQAGSNQPQHF	TGTGCCAGTAGTATTCGACAGGCCGGTAGCAATCAGCCCCAGCATTTT
-	TRBJ2-1	few	TRBV20-1	CTAVNNEQFF	TGCACAGCGGTTAACAATGAGCAGTTCTTC
TRBD2	TRBJ2-2	-	TRBV28	CASGREWTGELFF	TGTGCCAGCGGGCGGGAGTGGACCGGGGAGCTGTTTTTT
TRBD1	TRBJ1-6	-	TRBV27	CASSLSRTGSNSPLHF	TGTGCCAGCAGTTTATCGAGGACAGGGTCCAATTCACCCCTCCACTTT
-	TRBJ1-2	-	TRBV20-1	CSANREYGYTF	TGCAGTGCGAACAGGGAATATGGCTACACCTTC
-	TRBJ2-2	-	TRBV7-6	CASSSGLAAGELFF	TGTGCCAGCAGCTCGGGACTGGCGGCCGGGGAGCTGTTTTTT
TRBD1	TRBJ2-5	-	TRBV28	CASNTPGQGAGEQYF	TGTGCCAGCAATACACCGGGACAGGGGGCAGGGGAGCAGTACTTC
TRBD1	TRBJ2-3	few	TRBV7-2	CASNLGQGGDTQYF	TGTGCCAGCAACCTAGGACAGGGGGGAGATACGCAGTATTTT
TRBD1	TRBJ2-2	-	TRBV30	CAWRGGQTNTGELFF	TGTGCCTGGAGAGGGGGACAGACGAACACCGGGGAGCTGTTTTTT
TRBD1	TRBJ2-7	-	TRBV5-1	CASSLVGTGGYEQYF	TGCGCCAGCAGCTTGGTGGGGACAGGGGGCTACGAGCAGTACTTC
-	TRBJ2-3	-	TRBV6-5	CASSYLGGGNTDTQYF	TGTGCCAGCAGTTACTTAGGGGGGGGGAACACAGATACGCAGTATTTT
TRBD1	TRBJ2-7	-	TRBV7-2	CASSSDRGSSYEQYF	TGTGCCAGCAGCTCTGACAGGGGGAGCTCCTACGAGCAGTACTTC
TRBD2	TRBJ2-7	-	TRBV7-2	CASSELAGPYEQYF	TGTGCCAGCAGCGAACTAGCGGGGCCCTACGAGCAGTACTTC
-	TRBJ2-3	few	TRBV4-2	CASSQGARKGADTQYF	TGTGCCAGCAGCCAAGGGGCTCGAAAGGGGGCAGATACGCAGTATTTT
TRBD1	TRBJ2-1	-	TRBV6-1	CASSKAGTGWNEQFF	TGTGCCAGCAGTAAGGCCGGGACAGGGTGGAATGAGCAGTTCTTC
-	TRBJ2-7	-	TRBV9	CASSVGWTYIYEQYF	TGTGCCAGCAGCGTAGGTTGGACATATATCTACGAGCAGTACTTC
-	TRBJ2-3	-	TRBV19	CASKETAGNTDTQYF	TGTGCCAGTAAAGAAACGGCGGGAAACACAGATACGCAGTATTTT
TRBD2	TRBJ2-7	-	TRBV7-2	CASSASGSSYEQYF	TGTGCCAGCAGCGCTAGCGGGAGCTCCTACGAGCAGTACTTC
-	TRBJ2-3	-	TRBV6-4	CASSQRPGHPTDTQYF	TGTGCCAGCAGTCAACGACCGGGACACCCCACAGATACGCAGTATTTT
-	TRBJ1-1	-	TRBV5-1	CASTKTGQNTEAFF	TGCGCCAGCACAAAGACAGGCCAGAACACTGAAGCTTTCTTT